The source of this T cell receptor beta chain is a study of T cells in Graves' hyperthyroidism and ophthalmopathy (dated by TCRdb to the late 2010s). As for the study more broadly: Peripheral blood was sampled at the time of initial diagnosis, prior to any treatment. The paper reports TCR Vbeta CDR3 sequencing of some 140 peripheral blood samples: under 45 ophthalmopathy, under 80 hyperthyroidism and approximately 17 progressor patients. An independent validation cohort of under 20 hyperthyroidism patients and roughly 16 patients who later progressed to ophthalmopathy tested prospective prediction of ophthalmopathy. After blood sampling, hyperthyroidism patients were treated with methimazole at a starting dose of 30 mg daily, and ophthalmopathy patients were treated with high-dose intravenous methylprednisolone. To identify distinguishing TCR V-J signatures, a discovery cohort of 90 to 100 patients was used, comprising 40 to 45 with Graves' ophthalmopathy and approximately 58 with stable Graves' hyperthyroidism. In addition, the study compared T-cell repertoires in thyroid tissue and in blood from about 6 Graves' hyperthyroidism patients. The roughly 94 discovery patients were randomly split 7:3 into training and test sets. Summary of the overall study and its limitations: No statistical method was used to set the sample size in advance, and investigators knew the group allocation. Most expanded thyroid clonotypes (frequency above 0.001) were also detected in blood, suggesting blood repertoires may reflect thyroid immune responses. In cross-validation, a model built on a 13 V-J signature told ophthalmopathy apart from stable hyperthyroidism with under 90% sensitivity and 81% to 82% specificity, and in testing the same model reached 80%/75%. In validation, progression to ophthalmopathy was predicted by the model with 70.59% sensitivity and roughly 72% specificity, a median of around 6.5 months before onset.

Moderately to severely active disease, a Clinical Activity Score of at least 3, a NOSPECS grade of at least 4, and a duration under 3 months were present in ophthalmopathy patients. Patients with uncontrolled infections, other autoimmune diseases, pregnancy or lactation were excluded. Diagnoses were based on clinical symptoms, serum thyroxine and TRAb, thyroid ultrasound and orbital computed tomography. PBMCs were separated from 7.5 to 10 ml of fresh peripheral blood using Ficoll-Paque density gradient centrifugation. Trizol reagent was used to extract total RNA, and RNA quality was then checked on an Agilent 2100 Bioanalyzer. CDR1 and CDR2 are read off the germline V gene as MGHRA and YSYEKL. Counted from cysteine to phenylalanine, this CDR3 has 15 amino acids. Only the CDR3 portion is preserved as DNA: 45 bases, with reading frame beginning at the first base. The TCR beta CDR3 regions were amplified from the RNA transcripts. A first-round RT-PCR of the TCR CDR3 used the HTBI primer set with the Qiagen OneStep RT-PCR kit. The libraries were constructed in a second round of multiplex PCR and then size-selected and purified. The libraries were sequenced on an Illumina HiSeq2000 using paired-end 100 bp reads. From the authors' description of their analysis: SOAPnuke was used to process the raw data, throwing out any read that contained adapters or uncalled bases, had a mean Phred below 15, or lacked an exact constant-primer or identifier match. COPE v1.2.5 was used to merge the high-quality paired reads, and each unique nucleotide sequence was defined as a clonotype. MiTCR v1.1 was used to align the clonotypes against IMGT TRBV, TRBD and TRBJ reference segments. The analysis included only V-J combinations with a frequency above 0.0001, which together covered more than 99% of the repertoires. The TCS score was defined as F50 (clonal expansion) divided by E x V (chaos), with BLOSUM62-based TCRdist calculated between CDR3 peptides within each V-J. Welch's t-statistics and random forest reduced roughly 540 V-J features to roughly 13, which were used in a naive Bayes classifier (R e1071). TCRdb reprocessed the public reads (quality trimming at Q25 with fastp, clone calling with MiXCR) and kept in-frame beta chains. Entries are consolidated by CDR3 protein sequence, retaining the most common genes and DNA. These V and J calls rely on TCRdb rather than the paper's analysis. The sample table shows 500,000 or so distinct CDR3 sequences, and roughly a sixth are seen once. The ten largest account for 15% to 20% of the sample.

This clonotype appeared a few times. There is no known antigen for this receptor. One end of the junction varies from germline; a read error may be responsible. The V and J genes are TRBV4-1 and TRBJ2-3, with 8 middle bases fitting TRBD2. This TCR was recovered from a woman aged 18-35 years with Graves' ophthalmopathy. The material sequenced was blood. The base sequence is TGCGCCAGCAGCCAAGTGAGGACTAGCAGAGATACGCAGTATTTT. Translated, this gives CASSQVRTSRDTQYF.